This is a list of T cell receptor beta chains from one sample in a study of control samples from healthy donors and cancer patients. Using immunoSEQ multiplex PCR, the repertoire was profiled, and TCRdb retains in-frame clones only, with some absent. The sample yields about 69,000 clones, roughly 84% seen once. The sequenced sample was PBMCs. These receptors were taken from a woman aged 45-65 years with lung cancer. CDR3s include the opening cysteine and the closing phenylalanine or tryptophan. D genes are given only for firm matches. Only some rows state a clone size, as once, few, many or a class for expanded clones.

CDR3: CASSYGSGVETQYF
DNA: TGTGCCAGCAGTTACGGGTCAGGGGTAGAGACCCAGTACTTC
D: .
V: TRBV6-2/TRBV6-3
size: .
J: TRBJ2-5

CDR3: CASSQKAEGDTQYF
DNA: TGTGCCAGCAGCCAAAAGGCCGAGGGAGATACGCAGTATTTT
D: .
V: TRBV3-1/TRBV3-2
size: .
J: TRBJ2-3

CDR3: CASSIGTRYGEQYF
DNA: TGTGCCAGTAGTATAGGAACTAGGTACGGGGAGCAGTACTTC
D: .
V: TRBV19
size: .
J: TRBJ2-7

CDR3: CASSPRQGQNTGELFF
DNA: TGTGCCAGTAGTCCTCGACAGGGACAGAACACCGGGGAGCTGTTTTTT
D: TRBD1
V: TRBV19
size: .
J: TRBJ2-2

CDR3: CASSQAWPAGPYGYTF
DNA: TGTGCCAGCAGTCAAGCCTGGCCGGCTGGGCCCTATGGCTACACCTTC
D: .
V: TRBV4-2
size: many
J: TRBJ1-2

CDR3: CAISKGQGYGYTF
DNA: TGTGCCATCAGCAAGGGACAGGGGTATGGCTACACCTTC
D: TRBD1
V: TRBV10-3
size: .
J: TRBJ1-2

CDR3: CASSRGTSTDTQYF
DNA: TGCGCCAGCAGCAGAGGGACTAGCACAGATACGCAGTATTTT
D: .
V: TRBV5-1
size: .
J: TRBJ2-3

CDR3: CASRPGTGGAFF
DNA: TGTGCCAGCAGACCCGGGACGGGTGGAGCTTTCTTT
D: .
V: TRBV13
size: .
J: TRBJ1-1

CDR3: CASSLYAGHYNSPLHF
DNA: TGTGCCAGCAGCTTGTATGCAGGTCACTATAATTCACCCCTCCACTTT
D: .
V: TRBV7-2
size: .
J: TRBJ1-6

CDR3: CASSLAGGGAGTYEQYF
DNA: TGCGCCAGCAGCTTGGCGGGCGGGGGGGCAGGAACCTACGAGCAGTACTTC
D: TRBD2
V: TRBV5-1
size: few
J: TRBJ2-7

CDR3: CASSLATSSSYEQYF
DNA: TGTGCCAGCAGCTTAGCGACTAGCTCCAGCTACGAGCAGTACTTC
D: TRBD2
V: TRBV7-6
size: .
J: TRBJ2-7

CDR3: CASSQGTGATEAFF
DNA: TGCGCCAGCAGCCAAGGGACAGGGGCCACTGAAGCTTTCTTT
D: TRBD1
V: TRBV4-1
size: .
J: TRBJ1-1

CDR3: CASSLVLRRGLLSTDTQYF
DNA: TGTGCCAGCAGCTTAGTTTTGAGAAGAGGTTTGTTAAGCACAGATACGCAGTATTTT
D: .
V: TRBV7-9
size: .
J: TRBJ2-3

CDR3: CSGRTDTEAFF
DNA: TGCAGTGGGAGGACGGACACTGAAGCTTTCTTT
D: .
V: TRBV20-1
size: .
J: TRBJ1-1

CDR3: CASSQDFGTMGKKLFF
DNA: TGCGCCAGCAGCCAAGATTTTGGGACTATGGGAAAAAAACTGTTTTTT
D: .
V: TRBV4-3
size: .
J: TRBJ1-4

CDR3: CASSIGDEAFF
DNA: TGTGCCAGCAGTATCGGAGATGAAGCTTTCTTT
D: .
V: TRBV2
size: .
J: TRBJ1-1

CDR3: CAIKRQGENSPLHF
DNA: TGTGCCATCAAAAGGCAGGGAGAAAATTCACCCCTCCACTTT
D: .
V: TRBV10-3
size: few
J: TRBJ1-6

CDR3: CASSYPGGRYNEQFF
DNA: TGTGCCAGCAGTTACCCGGGGGGCCGCTACAATGAGCAGTTCTTC
D: .
V: TRBV6-2/TRBV6-3
size: .
J: TRBJ2-1

CDR3: CASSQIVGSTDTQYF
DNA: TGCGCCAGCAGCCAAATTGTGGGCAGCACAGATACGCAGTATTTT
D: .
V: TRBV4-3
size: medium-sized
J: TRBJ2-3

CDR3: CASSFLPEDNEQFF
DNA: TGTGCCAGCAGCTTCTTACCAGAGGACAATGAGCAGTTCTTC
D: .
V: TRBV5-5
size: .
J: TRBJ2-1

CDR3: CASSHRDRPNYGYTF
DNA: TGTGCCAGCAGCCATCGGGACAGACCCAACTATGGCTACACCTTC
D: TRBD1
V: TRBV7-2
size: .
J: TRBJ1-2

CDR3: CASSRQGVPLHF
DNA: TGTGCCAGCAGCCGGCAGGGGGTCCCCCTCCACTTT
D: TRBD1
V: TRBV2
size: .
J: TRBJ1-6

CDR3: CASVEQGGREQYF
DNA: TGCGCCAGCGTTGAGCAGGGGGGTCGCGAGCAGTACTTC
D: .
V: TRBV5-1
size: .
J: TRBJ2-7

CDR3: CASSQDPRGSSSYNEQFF
DNA: TGTGCCAGTAGTCAAGACCCCAGGGGTTCAAGCTCCTACAATGAGCAGTTCTTC
D: .
V: TRBV19
size: .
J: TRBJ2-1

CDR3: CASGGESTQYF
DNA: TGTGCCTCCGGAGGGGAATCGACCCAGTACTTC
D: .
V: TRBV27
size: .
J: TRBJ2-5

CDR3: CASSLAPGADTQYF
DNA: TGTGCCAGCAGCCTCGCCCCTGGGGCAGATACGCAGTATTTT
D: .
V: TRBV7-2
size: .
J: TRBJ2-3

CDR3: CSVQTGPGYTF
DNA: TGCAGCGTTCAGACAGGGCCAGGCTACACCTTC
D: TRBD1
V: TRBV29-1
size: .
J: TRBJ1-2

CDR3: CATSGRSNQPQHF
DNA: TGTGCCACCAGTGGTCGTAGCAATCAGCCCCAGCATTTT
D: .
V: TRBV24-1
size: .
J: TRBJ1-5

CDR3: CASSPQGKYEKLFF
DNA: TGTGCCAGCTCACCACAGGGGAAGTATGAAAAACTGTTTTTT
D: .
V: TRBV18
size: .
J: TRBJ1-4